Listed below are T cell receptor beta chains from one sample, sequenced in a study of blood T cell repertoires in COVID-19. Assay used: immunoSEQ multiplex PCR; TCRdb lists only in-frame clones, some missing. The repertoire has 350,000 to 450,000 clones, roughly 87% of them found once; the top ten carry roughly 5.1%. Sequences were obtained from PBMCs or T cells enriched from blood (not recorded which). The receptors shown here come from a woman between 45 and 60 years old who had recovered from COVID-19. Each CDR3 is given with its conserved first and last residue. A D gene is named only where the DNA matches it firmly. The size entry is marked missing in some rows and otherwise reads once, few, many or a size class.

len: 17; v_gene: TRBV19; d_gene: -; j_gene: TRBJ1-2; abundance: -; CDR3nt: TGTGCCAGCTCCCTAGGGGGAGGGCGAAAAGCTAACTATGGCTACACCTTC; CDR3aa: CASSLGGGRKANYGYTF
len: 14; v_gene: TRBV7-2; d_gene: -; j_gene: TRBJ1-6; abundance: -; CDR3nt: TGTGCCAGCAGCTTAGCGGGAACAGGGTCACCCCTCCACTTT; CDR3aa: CASSLAGTGSPLHF
len: 15; v_gene: TRBV30; d_gene: -; j_gene: TRBJ2-3; abundance: -; CDR3nt: TGTGCCTGGGGGGTAGGAGCCGGGAATTCGGATACGCAGTATTTT; CDR3aa: CAWGVGAGNSDTQYF
len: 14; v_gene: TRBV6-2/TRBV6-3; d_gene: TRBD1; j_gene: TRBJ1-1; abundance: -; CDR3nt: TGTGCCAGCAGTGTCAACAGGGGGTTCACTGAAGCTTTCTTT; CDR3aa: CASSVNRGFTEAFF
len: 15; v_gene: TRBV3-1/TRBV3-2; d_gene: TRBD1; j_gene: TRBJ1-4; abundance: -; CDR3nt: TGTGCCAGCAGCCCAGGGGGTGGAGGGCATGAAAAACTGTTTTTT; CDR3aa: CASSPGGGGHEKLFF
len: 13; v_gene: TRBV3-1/TRBV3-2; d_gene: -; j_gene: TRBJ1-6; abundance: few; CDR3nt: TGTGCCAGCAGCCCAGGGCGGAATTCACCCCTCCACTTT; CDR3aa: CASSPGRNSPLHF
len: 14; v_gene: TRBV30; d_gene: TRBD1; j_gene: TRBJ2-7; abundance: -; CDR3nt: TGTGCCTGGTCTACGGGGACAGGTACCTACGAGCAGTACTTC; CDR3aa: CAWSTGTGTYEQYF
len: 14; v_gene: TRBV6-6; d_gene: -; j_gene: TRBJ1-4; abundance: -; CDR3nt: TGTGCCAGCAGTTGGAGAGGGAGTCAGGAAAAACTGTTTTTT; CDR3aa: CASSWRGSQEKLFF
len: 16; v_gene: TRBV6-2/TRBV6-3; d_gene: TRBD2; j_gene: TRBJ2-2; abundance: -; CDR3nt: TGTGCCAGCAGTGCCGGGACTAGCGGGAATGACGGGGAGCTGTTTTTT; CDR3aa: CASSAGTSGNDGELFF
len: 12; v_gene: TRBV19; d_gene: -; j_gene: TRBJ1-2; abundance: once; CDR3nt: TGTGCCAGTAGTGAGAGACAGACAGGCTACACCTTC; CDR3aa: CASSERQTGYTF
len: 17; v_gene: TRBV5-1; d_gene: TRBD1; j_gene: TRBJ1-6; abundance: -; CDR3nt: TGCGCCAGCAGCTTAGGGGGGCCAGGGGGAATAAATTCACCCCTCCACTTT; CDR3aa: CASSLGGPGGINSPLHF
len: 18; v_gene: TRBV3-1/TRBV3-2; d_gene: -; j_gene: TRBJ2-1; abundance: -; CDR3nt: TGTGCCAGCAGCCAAGGGGTTCCGGGAGCCAGCTCCTACAATGAGCAGTTCTTC; CDR3aa: CASSQGVPGASSYNEQFF